The following is a T cell receptor beta chain sequence with its context. The data originate from a study of blood T cell repertoires in COVID-19. The wider study: The United States, Italy and Spain provided the acute and convalescent COVID-19 samples. In each case, the material was cDNA or gDNA derived from T cells, B-cell-depleted T cells, or PBMCs.

Trimming cost V 0 bases and J 3 bases, with 7 bases left between them. Germline loops: CDR1 SGHRS, CDR2 YFSETQ. The CDR3 consists of 13 residues. Authors' methods: Amplification of reference gene primers provided the estimated nucleated cell counts. Produced via immunoSEQ multiplex PCR; TCRdb's table is partial and in-frame only. That table supplies the V and J calls and clone size; D and trimming were determined from the DNA. In the table there are approximately 60,000 clones, almost 85% of which are singletons. The sample taken for sequencing was peripheral blood. The chain links TRBV5-1 to TRBJ2-7; the D is unclear. The sequence derives from a human donor in a cohort sampled during active COVID-19. This chain's CDR3 is CASSLDVSYEQYF. The CDR3, as DNA: TGCGCCAGCAGCTTGGATGTCAGCTACGAGCAGTACTTC. The variable domain in full, completed from reference TRBV5-1 and TRBJ2-7, reads KAGVTQTPRYLIKTRGQQVTLSCSPISGHRSVSWYQQTPGQGLQFLFEYFSETQRNKGNFPGRFSGRQFSNSRSEMNVSTLELGDSALYLCASSLDVSYEQYFGPGTRLTVT.